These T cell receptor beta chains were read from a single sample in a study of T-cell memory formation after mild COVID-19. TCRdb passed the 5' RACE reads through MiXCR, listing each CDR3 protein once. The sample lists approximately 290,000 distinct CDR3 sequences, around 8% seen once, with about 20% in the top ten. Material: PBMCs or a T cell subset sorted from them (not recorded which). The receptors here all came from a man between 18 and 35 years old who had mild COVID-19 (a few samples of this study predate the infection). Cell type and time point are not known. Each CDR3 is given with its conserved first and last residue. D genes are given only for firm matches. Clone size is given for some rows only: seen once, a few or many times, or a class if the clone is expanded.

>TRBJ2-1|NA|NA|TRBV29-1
TGCAGCGTTGAAGTTATCAGGGATAACAATGAGCAGTTCTTC
CSVEVIRDNNEQFF
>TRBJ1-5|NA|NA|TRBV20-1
TGCAGTGCTGGTAACGGGGGAAGGCGCAATCAGCCCCAGCATTTT
CSAGNGGRRNQPQHF
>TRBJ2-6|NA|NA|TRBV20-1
TGCAGTGCTCAGCGGCCGGGAGGGGCCAACGTCCTGACTTTC
CSAQRPGGANVLTF
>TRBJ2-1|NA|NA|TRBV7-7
TGTGCCAGCAGCTTTGGCAGGGGCCCCTACAATGAGCAGTTCTTC
CASSFGRGPYNEQFF
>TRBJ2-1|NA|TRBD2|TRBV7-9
TGTGCCAGCAGCTCACCTCTACCATCAGCGGGGGGAAACAATGAGCAGTTCTTC
CASSSPLPSAGGNNEQFF
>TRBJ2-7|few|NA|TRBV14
TGTGCCAGCAGCCCGCCCGGACATCCCGAGCAGTACTTC
CASSPPGHPEQYF
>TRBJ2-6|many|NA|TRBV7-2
TGTGCCAGCAGCTTAGGACATTTCTCTGGGGCCAACGTCCTGACTTTC
CASSLGHFSGANVLTF
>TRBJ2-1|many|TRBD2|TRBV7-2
TGTGCCAGCAGCCCTGGACTAGCGGGATTCAATGAGCAGTTCTTC
CASSPGLAGFNEQFF
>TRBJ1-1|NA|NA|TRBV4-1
TGCGCCAGCAGCCAAGAAGTAGGATTTAACACTGAAGCTTTCTTT
CASSQEVGFNTEAFF
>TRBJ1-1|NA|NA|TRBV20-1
TGCAGTGCTAGATCCGGGGGCGCGGGGATGAACACTGAAGCTTTCTTT
CSARSGGAGMNTEAFF
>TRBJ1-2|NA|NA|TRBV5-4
TGTGCCAGCAGATATCCGGCCGCCTATGGCTACACCTTC
CASRYPAAYGYTF
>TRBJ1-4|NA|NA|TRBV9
TGTGCCAGCAGCCCTCAGGGGCCCCGTAATGAAAAACTGTTTTTT
CASSPQGPRNEKLFF
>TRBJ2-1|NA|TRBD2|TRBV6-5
TGTGCCAGCAGTACGACTAGCGGGGGACACAATGAGCAGTTCTTC
CASSTTSGGHNEQFF
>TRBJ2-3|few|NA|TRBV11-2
TGTGCCAGCAGGCTTCGCCTCGCGTTAGGAGATACGCAGTATTTT
CASRLRLALGDTQYF
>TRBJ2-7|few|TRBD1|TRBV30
TGTGCCTGGAGCGGGACAGGGGGTGGTTACGAGCAGTACTTC
CAWSGTGGGYEQYF
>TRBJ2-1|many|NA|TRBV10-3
TGTGCCATCACCAAGGGGGGCTCCTACAATGAGCAGTTCTTC
CAITKGGSYNEQFF
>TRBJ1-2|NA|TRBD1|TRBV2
TGTGCCAGCAGTGAACAGGGGGCCGGTGGCTACACCTTC
CASSEQGAGGYTF
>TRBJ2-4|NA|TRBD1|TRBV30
TGTGCCACCCGACAGGGGGCGACGGGGAACATTCAGTACTTC
CATRQGATGNIQYF
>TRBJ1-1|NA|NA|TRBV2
TGTGCCAGCAGTGAGCCCCCCCAGGGAACATTCGGCACTGAAGCTTTCTTT
CASSEPPQGTFGTEAFF
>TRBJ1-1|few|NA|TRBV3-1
TGTGCCAGCAGCCCTGTCGGCCGGACCGCTGAAGCTTTCTTT
CASSPVGRTAEAFF
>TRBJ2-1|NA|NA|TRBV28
TGTGCCAGCCTTTATGCGACAGGGAGGCATGAGCAGTTCTTC
CASLYATGRHEQFF